Described below is a single T cell receptor (beta chain) sequence and its context. What this receptor recognizes is not known. Per-base qualities were not stored, and no clone one base away is much larger. Library generation was performed with the immunoSEQ multiplex PCR assay. Alongside multiparametric flow cytometry, deep sequencing of rearranged TCR beta loci was used to profile the T cell repertoires. This immuneACCESS table, as held by TCRdb, lists in-frame sequences with V and J called but not all clones. Of the missing ones, under half trace to an unresolved V gene in checked studies; the others have no known cause. Across this sample there are tens of thousands of clones, with 65% to 85% seen only once. The biggest ten clones account for 1.3% to 1.5% of the sample. The sample belongs to a study of lymphopenia after photon versus proton radiotherapy (dated by TCRdb to the late 2010s). Context from the whole study: In patients with gastrointestinal tumors who developed high-grade lymphopenia, the study compared the immunological effects of photon radiation therapy with those of proton radiation therapy. The cohort included some 20 patients with gastrointestinal tumors who developed lymphopenia after receiving either photon or proton therapy. The study was designed to characterize how the impact on the immune system differs between the two radiation modalities.

The CDR1 and CDR2 encoded by the germline V gene are WSHSY and SAAADI. CDR3 length: 17 amino acids, cysteine to phenylalanine. The DNA shown is the 51-base CDR3, in frame from base 1. A distance of 20 bases separates the germline ends of V and J, which lose 3 bases and 2 bases respectively. The study at large found these results: The survival association was assessed only in patients who died, and the authors presented better survival with proton therapy as a possibility rather than a demonstrated result. During treatment, patients who received photon therapy lost naive T cells and TCR diversity and gained effector/memory populations, whereas patients who received proton therapy remained relatively stable. Across the cohort, a larger post-nadir drop in TCR diversity was inversely correlated with overall survival time among patients who died. After the lymphocyte count nadir, repertoires from photon-treated patients showed oligoclonal expansion, particularly of CD8+ Temra cells, and this expansion drove the decline in diversity.

This TCR was sampled from a man between 60 and 70 years old with pancreatic cancer. Recombination joined TRBV10-2 with TRBJ2-7; the D gene is possibly TRBD2, with 5 bases matching. Sequenced material: peripheral blood, taken from a patient treated with proton-based radiotherapy. CDR3 region: CASSDRSDRSGTYEQYF. The DNA sequence is TGCGCCAGCAGTGATAGGTCTGATCGGAGCGGCACCTACGAGCAGTACTTC.